Listed below are T cell receptor beta chains from one sample, sequenced in a study of T cells in Graves' hyperthyroidism and ophthalmopathy. Each CDR3 protein gets one entry after TCRdb re-called the multiplex PCR reads with MiXCR. The sample shows some 150,000 distinct CDR3 sequences, about 20% of them seen only once. The sequencing input was blood. All receptors come from a woman between 50 and 59 years old with Graves' hyperthyroidism that later progressed to Graves' ophthalmopathy. The CDR3 runs from the conserved cysteine through the conserved F or W. The D gene is left open where the match is weak. The listing skips clone size in some rows; elsewhere it reads once, few, many or a size class.

D	V	J	size	CDR3	DNA
.	TRBV2	TRBJ2-3	few	CASSESLAPSADTQYF	TGTGCCAGCAGTGAATCGCTAGCCCCCAGCGCGGATACGCAGTATTTT
.	TRBV10-3	TRBJ1-5	many	CAISGDVSNQPQHF	TGTGCCATCAGCGGGGACGTTAGCAATCAGCCCCAGCATTTT
TRBD1	TRBV6-2/TRBV6-3	TRBJ2-6	.	CASSWTGGIAGANVPTF	TGTGCCAGCAGCTGGACAGGGGGGATTGCTGGGGCCAACGTCCCGACTTTC
TRBD1	TRBV18	TRBJ2-1	.	CASSRQGADNEQFF	TGTGCCAGCTCACGACAGGGTGCCGACAATGAGCAGTTCTTC
TRBD2	TRBV20-1	TRBJ2-5	many	CSAKDTSGSRETQYF	TGCAGTGCTAAAGATACTAGCGGGAGCAGGGAGACCCAGTACTTC
.	TRBV20-1	TRBJ2-5	few	CSARVGWYQETQYF	TGCAGTGCTAGAGTAGGGTGGTACCAAGAGACCCAGTACTTC
.	TRBV28	TRBJ2-1	many	CASRNSLVRGNEQFF	TGTGCCAGCCGAAATAGCCTCGTTCGGGGGAATGAGCAGTTCTTC
.	TRBV11-3	TRBJ2-2	.	CASSHRSAGELFF	TGTGCCAGCAGCCACCGTTCGGCCGGGGAGCTGTTTTTT
TRBD2	TRBV5-5	TRBJ2-1	many	CASSPGLAGYNEQFF	TGTGCCAGCAGCCCCGGACTAGCGGGCTACAATGAGCAGTTCTTC
TRBD1	TRBV6-1	TRBJ1-2	many	CASSAATGGYGYTF	TGTGCCAGCAGTGCAGCGACAGGGGGCTATGGCTACACCTTC
TRBD1	TRBV28	TRBJ2-1	many	CASSDYQGARNEQFF	TGTGCCAGCAGTGATTACCAGGGGGCGAGAAATGAGCAGTTCTTC
.	TRBV6-1	TRBJ2-6	few	CASISDSSGANVLTF	TGTGCCAGCATCTCCGATAGCTCTGGGGCCAACGTCCTGACTTTC
.	TRBV5-5	TRBJ2-1	many	CASSPGGQGNEQFF	TGTGCCAGCAGCCCTGGCGGGCAGGGCAATGAGCAGTTCTTC
.	TRBV9	TRBJ2-2	once	CASSRGQPNTGELFF	TGTGCCAGCAGTAGAGGACAGCCGAACACCGGGGAGCTGTTTTTT
.	TRBV6-2/TRBV6-3	TRBJ1-6	.	CASSINPQGFVNSPLHF	TGTGCCAGCAGCATAAACCCCCAGGGTTTCGTGAATTCACCCCTCCACTTT
.	TRBV19	TRBJ2-5	.	CASRLDGGETQYF	TGTGCCAGTAGGTTGGACGGCGGGGAGACCCAGTACTTC
.	TRBV27	TRBJ1-2	.	CASSGWEVDGYTF	TGTGCCAGCAGTGGCTGGGAGGTAGACGGCTACACCTTC
TRBD2	TRBV30	TRBJ2-7	few	CAFRRPSGRLYEQYF	TGTGCCTTCCGTCGACCCAGCGGGAGGTTGTACGAGCAGTACTTC
.	TRBV7-9	TRBJ1-1	.	CASSLALGREAFF	TGTGCCAGCAGCTTAGCGCTCGGGAGGGAAGCTTTCTTT
.	TRBV20-1	TRBJ1-1	many	CSAPPQGNTEAFF	TGCAGTGCCCCCCCCCAGGGGAACACTGAAGCTTTCTTT
.	TRBV5-1	TRBJ1-6	.	CASSIGLNSPLHF	TGCGCCAGCAGTATCGGACTCAATTCACCCCTCCACTTT
TRBD1	TRBV4-1	TRBJ2-3	few	CASSHPTTHSATGPTDTQYF	TGCGCCAGCAGCCATCCTACAACCCATTCCGCGACAGGGCCTACAGATACGCAGTATTTT
TRBD1	TRBV7-8	TRBJ2-5	few	CASSPRTGGQETQYF	TGTGCCAGCAGCCCGAGGACAGGGGGCCAAGAGACCCAGTACTTC